This T cell receptor beta chain was profiled in a study of blood T cell repertoires in COVID-19. Study background: Spain, Italy and the United States supplied samples that represented acute and convalescent COVID-19. Nucleic acid was either cDNA or gDNA, and it came from T cells, B-cell-depleted T cells, or PBMCs.

Under the authors' procedure: Counts of nucleated cells, estimated from reference gene primer amplification, were obtained. Only in-frame clones appear in the TCRdb table, and some are missing; sequencing was by immunoSEQ multiplex PCR. That table furnishes V, J and clone size, whereas the DNA furnished D and trimming. The data hold fewer than 80,000 clones, with around nine tenths observed a single time. The origin of this receptor is a young man with acute or convalescent COVID-19. The source material was peripheral blood.

Written as DNA, the CDR3 is TGTGCCAGCAGCTTAACCTCCGGGACAGGGGGACACGAGCAGTACTTC. The encoded protein is CASSLTSGTGGHEQYF. The V and J genes are TRBV9 and TRBJ2-7; the match to TRBD1 covers 11 bases. Germline V gene sequence: CDR1 SGDLS, CDR2 YYNGEE. Germline trimming cut 4 bases from V and 5 bases from J; bases unmatched to any gene: 11. There are 16 residues in the CDR3.